Detailed here is one T cell receptor (beta chain). This CDR3 has 16 amino acids. Trimming at V came to 3 bases and at J to 4 bases, leaving 4 bases not matched to a gene. CDR1 and CDR2 from the germline V gene are KGHSH and LQKENI. This record comes from a study of blood T cell repertoires in COVID-19. Only in-frame clones appear in the TCRdb table, and some are missing; sequencing was by immunoSEQ multiplex PCR. The sample shows about 61,000 clones, around nine tenths of them seen only once. Sequencing used peripheral blood. The source is a woman aged 45-65 years with active or convalescent COVID-19. The chain has TRBV18 and TRBJ2-3, with 13 bases fitting TRBD2. Here the CDR3 DNA reads TGTGCCAGCTCACCCTGGACTAGCGGGAGCCCAGATACGCAGTATTTT. This encodes CASSPWTSGSPDTQYF.